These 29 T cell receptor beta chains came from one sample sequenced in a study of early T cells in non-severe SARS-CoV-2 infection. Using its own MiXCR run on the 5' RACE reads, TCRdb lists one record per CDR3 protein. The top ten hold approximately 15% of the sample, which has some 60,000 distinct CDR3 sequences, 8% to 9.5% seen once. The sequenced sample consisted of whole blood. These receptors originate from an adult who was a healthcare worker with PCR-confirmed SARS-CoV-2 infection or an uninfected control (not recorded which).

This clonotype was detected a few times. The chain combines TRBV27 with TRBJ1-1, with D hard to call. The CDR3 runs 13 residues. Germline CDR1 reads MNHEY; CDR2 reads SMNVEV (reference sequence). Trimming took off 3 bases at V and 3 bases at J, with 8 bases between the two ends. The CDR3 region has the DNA TGTGCCAGCAGTTTTTTCAGTTACACTGAAGCTTTCTTT. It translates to CASSFFSYTEAFF.

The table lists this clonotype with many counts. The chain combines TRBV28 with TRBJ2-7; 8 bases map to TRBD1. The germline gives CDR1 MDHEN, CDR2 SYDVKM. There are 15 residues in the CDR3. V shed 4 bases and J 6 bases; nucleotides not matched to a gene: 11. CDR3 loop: CASSSPGQGDSEQYF. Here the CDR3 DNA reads TGTGCCAGCAGTTCGCCTGGACAGGGTGACAGCGAGCAGTACTTC.

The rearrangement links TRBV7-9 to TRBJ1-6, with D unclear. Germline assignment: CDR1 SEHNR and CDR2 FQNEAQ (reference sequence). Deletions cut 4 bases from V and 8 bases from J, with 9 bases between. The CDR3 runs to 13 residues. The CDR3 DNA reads TGTGCCAGCAGCTCCAGGACGGATTCACCCCTCCACTTT. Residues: CASSSRTDSPLHF.

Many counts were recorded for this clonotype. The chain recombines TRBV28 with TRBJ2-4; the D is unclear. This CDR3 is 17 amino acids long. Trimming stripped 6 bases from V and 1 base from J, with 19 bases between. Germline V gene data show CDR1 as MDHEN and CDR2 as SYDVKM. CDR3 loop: CASRTPHVPLAKNIQYF. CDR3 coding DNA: TGTGCCAGCAGGACACCACATGTACCCTTGGCCAAAAACATTCAGTACTTC.

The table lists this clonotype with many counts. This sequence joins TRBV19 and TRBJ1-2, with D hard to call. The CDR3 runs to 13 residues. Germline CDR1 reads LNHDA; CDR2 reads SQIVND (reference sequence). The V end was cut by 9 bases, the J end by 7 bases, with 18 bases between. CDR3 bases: TGTGCCAGCTTATTCCCCGGGAGACCTGGCTACACCTTC. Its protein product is CASLFPGRPGYTF.

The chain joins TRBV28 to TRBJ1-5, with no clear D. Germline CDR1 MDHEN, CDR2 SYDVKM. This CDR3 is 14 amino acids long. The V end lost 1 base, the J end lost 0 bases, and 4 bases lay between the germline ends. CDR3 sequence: CASSLFHSNQPQHF. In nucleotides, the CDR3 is TGTGCCAGCAGTTTATTTCATAGCAATCAGCCCCAGCATTTT.

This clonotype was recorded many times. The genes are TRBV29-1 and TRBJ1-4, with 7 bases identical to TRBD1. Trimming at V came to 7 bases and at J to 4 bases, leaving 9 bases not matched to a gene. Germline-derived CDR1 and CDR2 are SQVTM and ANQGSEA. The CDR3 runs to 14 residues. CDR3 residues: CSARGDSLNEKLFF. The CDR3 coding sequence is TGCAGCGCCCGAGGGGACAGTCTTAATGAAAAACTGTTTTTT.

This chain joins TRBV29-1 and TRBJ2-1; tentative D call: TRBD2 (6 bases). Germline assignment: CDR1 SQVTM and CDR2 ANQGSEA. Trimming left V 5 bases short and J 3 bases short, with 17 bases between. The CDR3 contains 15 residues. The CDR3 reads CSVSLLSGLYNEQFF. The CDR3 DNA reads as TGCAGCGTTTCCCTACTAAGCGGGCTCTACAATGAGCAGTTCTTC.

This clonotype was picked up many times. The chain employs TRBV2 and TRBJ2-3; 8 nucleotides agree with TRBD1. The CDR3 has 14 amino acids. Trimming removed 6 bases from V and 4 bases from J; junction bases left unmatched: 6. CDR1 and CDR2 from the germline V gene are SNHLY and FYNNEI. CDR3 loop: CASRFDRGPDTQYF. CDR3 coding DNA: TGTGCCAGCAGGTTCGACAGGGGCCCAGATACGCAGTATTTT.

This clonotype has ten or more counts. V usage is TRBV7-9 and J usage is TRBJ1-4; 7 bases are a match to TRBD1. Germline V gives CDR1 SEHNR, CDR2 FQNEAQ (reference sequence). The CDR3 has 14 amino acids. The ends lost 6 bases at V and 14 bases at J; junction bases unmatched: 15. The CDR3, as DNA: TGTGCCAGCAGTTCCGCCCGGCCAGGGGGATTTCTGTTTTTT. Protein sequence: CASSSARPGGFLFF.

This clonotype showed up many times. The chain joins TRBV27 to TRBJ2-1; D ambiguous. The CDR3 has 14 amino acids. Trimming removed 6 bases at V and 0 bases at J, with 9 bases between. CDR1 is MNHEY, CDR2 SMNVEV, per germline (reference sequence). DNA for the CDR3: TGTGCCAGCAGAGGCGCTAGCTCCTACAATGAGCAGTTCTTC. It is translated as CASRGASSYNEQFF.

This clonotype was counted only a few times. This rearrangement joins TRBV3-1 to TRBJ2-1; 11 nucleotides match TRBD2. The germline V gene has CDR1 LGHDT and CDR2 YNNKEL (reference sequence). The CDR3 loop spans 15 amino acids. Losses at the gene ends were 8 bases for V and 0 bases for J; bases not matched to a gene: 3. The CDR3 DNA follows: TGTGCCAGCTGTCTAGCGGGAGGCTCCTACAATGAGCAGTTCTTC. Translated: CASCLAGGSYNEQFF.

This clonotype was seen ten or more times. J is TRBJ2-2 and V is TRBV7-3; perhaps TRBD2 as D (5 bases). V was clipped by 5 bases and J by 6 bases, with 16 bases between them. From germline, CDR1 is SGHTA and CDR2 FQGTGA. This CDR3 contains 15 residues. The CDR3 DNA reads TGTGCCAGCAGCCCAGGAGGCCCCATGGCCGGGGAGCTGTTTTTT. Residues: CASSPGGPMAGELFF.

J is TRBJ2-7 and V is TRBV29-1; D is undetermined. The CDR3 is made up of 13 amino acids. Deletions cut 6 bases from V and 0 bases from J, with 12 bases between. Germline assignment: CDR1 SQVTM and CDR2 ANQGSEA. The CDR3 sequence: CSVASSASYEQYF. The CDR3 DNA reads TGCAGCGTCGCCAGCTCGGCCTCCTACGAGCAGTACTTC.

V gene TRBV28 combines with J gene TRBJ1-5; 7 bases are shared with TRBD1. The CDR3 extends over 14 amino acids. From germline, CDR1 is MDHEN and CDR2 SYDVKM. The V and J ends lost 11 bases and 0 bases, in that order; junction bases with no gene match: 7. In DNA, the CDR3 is TGTGCCTTAGGGACAGCGTATAGCAATCAGCCCCAGCATTTT. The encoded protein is CALGTAYSNQPQHF.

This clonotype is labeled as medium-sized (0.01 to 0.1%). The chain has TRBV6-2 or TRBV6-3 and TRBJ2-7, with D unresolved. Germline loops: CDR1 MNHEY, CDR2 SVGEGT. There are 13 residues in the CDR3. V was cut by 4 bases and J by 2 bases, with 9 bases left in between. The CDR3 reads CASSLSEAYEQYF. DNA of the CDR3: TGTGCCAGCAGTTTGTCAGAGGCCTACGAGCAGTACTTC.

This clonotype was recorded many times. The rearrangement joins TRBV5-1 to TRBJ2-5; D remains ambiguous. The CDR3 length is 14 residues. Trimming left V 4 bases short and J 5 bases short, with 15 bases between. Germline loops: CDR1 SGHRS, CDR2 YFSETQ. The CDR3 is CASSVDPQRETQYF. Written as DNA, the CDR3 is TGCGCCAGCAGCGTGGATCCCCAGAGGGAGACCCAGTACTTC.

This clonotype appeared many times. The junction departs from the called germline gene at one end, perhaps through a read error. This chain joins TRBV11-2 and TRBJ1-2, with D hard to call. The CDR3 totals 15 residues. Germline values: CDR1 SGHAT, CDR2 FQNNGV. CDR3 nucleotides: TGTGCCAGCAGCTTAGATCTTCCCAGGAATGAGGTATTCTCCTTC. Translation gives CASSLDLPRNEVFSF.

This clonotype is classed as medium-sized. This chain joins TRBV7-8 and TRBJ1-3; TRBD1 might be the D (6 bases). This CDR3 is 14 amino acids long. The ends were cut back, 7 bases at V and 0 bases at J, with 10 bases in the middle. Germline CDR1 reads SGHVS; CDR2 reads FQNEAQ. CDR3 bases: TGTGCCAGCATCCAGGGGAGCTCTGGAAACACCATATATTTT. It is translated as CASIQGSSGNTIYF.

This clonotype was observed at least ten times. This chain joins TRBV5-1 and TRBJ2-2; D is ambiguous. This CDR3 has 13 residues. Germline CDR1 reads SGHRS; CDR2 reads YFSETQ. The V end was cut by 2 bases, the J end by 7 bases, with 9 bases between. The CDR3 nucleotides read TGCGCCAGCAGCTTTTCGATGGGCGGGGAGCTGTTTTTT. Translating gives CASSFSMGGELFF.

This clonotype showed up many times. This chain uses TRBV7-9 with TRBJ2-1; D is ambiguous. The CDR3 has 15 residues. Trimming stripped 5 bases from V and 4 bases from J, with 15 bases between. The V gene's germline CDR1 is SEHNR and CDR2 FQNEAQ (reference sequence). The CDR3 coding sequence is TGTGCCAGCAGCCCCGGCGACCGCGCTTACAATGAGCAGTTCTTC. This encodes CASSPGDRAYNEQFF.

This CDR3 reads CASSQEGDRVKSPLHF. The CDR3 nucleotides read TGTGCCAGCAGCCAAGAGGGCGACAGGGTGAAGTCACCCCTCCACTTT. This chain connects TRBV3-1 to TRBJ1-6; 7 positions agree with TRBD1. CDR3 length equals 16 residues. The V segment lost 0 bases and the J segment 10 bases; nucleotides outside the gene matches: 9. The V gene's germline CDR1 is LGHDT and CDR2 YNNKEL (reference sequence).

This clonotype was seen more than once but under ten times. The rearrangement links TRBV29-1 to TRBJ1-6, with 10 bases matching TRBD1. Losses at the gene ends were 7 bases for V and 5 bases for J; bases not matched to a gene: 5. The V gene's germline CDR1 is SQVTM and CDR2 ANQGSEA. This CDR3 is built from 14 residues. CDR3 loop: CSARTGGNNSPLHF. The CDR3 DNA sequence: TGCAGCGCCAGGACAGGGGGGAATAATTCACCCCTCCACTTT.

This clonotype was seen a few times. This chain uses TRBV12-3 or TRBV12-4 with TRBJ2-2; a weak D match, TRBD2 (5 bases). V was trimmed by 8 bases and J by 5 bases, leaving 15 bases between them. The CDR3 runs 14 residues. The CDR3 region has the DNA TGTGCCAGCTTCGTCCCCGGCGGGACCGGGGAGCTGTTTTTT. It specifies CASFVPGGTGELFF.

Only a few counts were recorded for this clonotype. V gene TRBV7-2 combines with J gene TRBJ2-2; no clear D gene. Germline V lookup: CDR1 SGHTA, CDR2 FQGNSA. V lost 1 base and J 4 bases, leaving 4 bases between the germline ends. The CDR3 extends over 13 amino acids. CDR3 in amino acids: CASSLEGTGELFF. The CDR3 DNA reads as TGTGCCAGCAGCTTAGAGGGCACCGGGGAGCTGTTTTTT.

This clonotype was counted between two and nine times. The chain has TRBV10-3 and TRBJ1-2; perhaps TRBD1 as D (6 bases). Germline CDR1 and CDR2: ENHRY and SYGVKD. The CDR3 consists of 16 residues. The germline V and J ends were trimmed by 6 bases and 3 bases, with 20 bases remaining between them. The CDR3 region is CAIRGLAQGSDYGYTF. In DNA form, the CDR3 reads TGTGCCATCAGGGGGCTAGCACAGGGCTCTGACTATGGCTACACCTTC.

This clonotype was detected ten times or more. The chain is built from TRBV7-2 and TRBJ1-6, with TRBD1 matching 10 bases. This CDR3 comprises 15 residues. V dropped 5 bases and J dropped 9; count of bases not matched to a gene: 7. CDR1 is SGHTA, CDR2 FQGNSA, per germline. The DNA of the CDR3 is TGTGCCAGCAGCCCTAGGACAGGGGGAAGTTCACCCCTCCACTTT. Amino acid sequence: CASSPRTGGSSPLHF.

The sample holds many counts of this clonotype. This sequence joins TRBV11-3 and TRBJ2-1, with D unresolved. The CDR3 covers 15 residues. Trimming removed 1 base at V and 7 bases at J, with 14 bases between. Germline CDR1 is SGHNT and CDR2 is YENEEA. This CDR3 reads CASSLGSSVWNEQFF. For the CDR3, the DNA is TGTGCCAGCAGCTTAGGGTCGAGCGTTTGGAATGAGCAGTTCTTC.

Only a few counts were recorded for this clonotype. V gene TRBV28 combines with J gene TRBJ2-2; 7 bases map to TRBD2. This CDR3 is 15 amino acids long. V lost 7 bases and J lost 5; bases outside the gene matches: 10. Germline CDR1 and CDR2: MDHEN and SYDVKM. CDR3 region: CASTLGGRGTGELFF. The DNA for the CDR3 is TGTGCCAGCACCCTGGGCGGGAGAGGGACCGGGGAGCTGTTTTTT.